This is a list of T cell receptor beta chains from one sample in a study of T cells in localized non-small cell lung cancer. TCRdb's table, derived via immunoSEQ multiplex PCR, lists solely in-frame clones and lacks some. The table has roughly 30,000 clones, roughly 84% seen once. The sample here was peripheral blood mononuclear cells, taken before any cancer treatment. These receptors were collected from a man aged 40 to 69 with stage III lung adenocarcinoma. CDR3s include the opening cysteine and the closing phenylalanine or tryptophan. The D gene is left open where the match is weak. Size values are once, few and many counts, or a class for expanded clones, and some rows have none.

v_call	clone_size	j_call	d_call	cdr3_nt	cdr3_aa
TRBV28	NA	TRBJ1-2	NA	TGTGCCAGCAGTTTATGGACGTTTGGCTACACCTTC	CASSLWTFGYTF
TRBV5-5	NA	TRBJ2-3	NA	TGTGCCAGCAGCTTGGGGGTGGGAGAGGGTACAGATACGCAGTATTTT	CASSLGVGEGTDTQYF
TRBV5-1	NA	TRBJ2-3	NA	TGCGCCAGCAGCTTGGCTACAAGGGCCCAGGCTCCACCTTTTACAGATACGCAGTATTTT	CASSLATRAQAPPFTDTQYF
TRBV6-1	NA	TRBJ1-5	TRBD1	TGTGCCAGCAGGCCCGACAGGGGCCTCCAGCCCCAGCATTTT	CASRPDRGLQPQHF
TRBV2	once	TRBJ1-4	TRBD1	TGTGCTGAGGGGGCGGGAAATGAAAAACTGTTTTTT	CAEGAGNEKLFF
TRBV11-2	NA	TRBJ2-7	NA	TGTGCCAGCAGCTTAGGCCCGGGTTTAAGGGAGCAGTACTTC	CASSLGPGLREQYF
TRBV7-9	NA	TRBJ2-3	NA	TGTGCCAGCAGCTTATACAGGGAGGATACGCAGTATTTT	CASSLYREDTQYF
TRBV27	NA	TRBJ2-5	TRBD2	TGTGCCAGCAGCCGACTAGCGGGCGGGCGGGAGACCCAGTACTTC	CASSRLAGGRETQYF
TRBV4-3	few	TRBJ1-6	NA	TGCGCCAGCAGCCAAGAAGTGGGGGGATTTGACTCACCCCTCCACTTT	CASSQEVGGFDSPLHF
TRBV5-1	NA	TRBJ2-1	NA	TGCGCCAGCAGGCGGGGTTTGGACTACAATGAGCAGTTCTTC	CASRRGLDYNEQFF
TRBV7-2	NA	TRBJ1-6	TRBD1	TGTGCCAGCAGCCGTACAGGGGGCATCGACTCACCCCTCCACTTT	CASSRTGGIDSPLHF
TRBV6-5	NA	TRBJ1-2	NA	TGTGCCAGCAGTTACTCCGACAGGAACTATGGCTACACCTTC	CASSYSDRNYGYTF
TRBV5-1	NA	TRBJ1-3	NA	TGCGCCAGCAGTCCGGACCCGACGCTCGGAAACACCATATATTTT	CASSPDPTLGNTIYF
TRBV18	NA	TRBJ2-4	NA	TGTGCCAGCTCACAGCAGGCGCTAAACATTCAGTACTTC	CASSQQALNIQYF
TRBV18	NA	TRBJ2-2	TRBD2	TGTGCCAGCTCACCCCGGACTAGCGGGAGGACCGGGGAGCTGTTTTTT	CASSPRTSGRTGELFF
TRBV6-1	NA	TRBJ2-5	TRBD2	TGTGCCAGCAGCCTAACTAGCGGGGGGGCCGAGACCCAGTACTTC	CASSLTSGGAETQYF